These 21 T cell receptor beta chains were sequenced from one sample in a study of CD8+CD57+ T cells in acquired aplastic anemia. Sequencing was done on patients that had shown CD8+CD57+ cell expansion by flow cytometry. Profiling that covered TCR beta VDJ and CDR3 relied on genomic DNA as its template. TCRdb analysed the reads with MiXCR anew, one entry per CDR3 protein. The table shows under 150,000 distinct CDR3 sequences, with nearly 40% occurring only once. Sequences were obtained from sorted CD4+, CD8+, or CD8+CD57+ T cells (not recorded which) from PBMCs. Source of these receptors: a human donor with aplastic anemia.

This chain links TRBV19 with TRBJ1-1; D gene ambiguous. Germline CDR1 reads LNHDA; CDR2 reads SQIVND (reference sequence). With 3 bases removed from V and 1 base from J, the gap between germline ends came to 3 bases. CDR3 length: 12 residues. CDR3 sequence reads: CASSIRNTEAFF. Written as DNA, the CDR3 is TGTGCCAGTAGTATTCGGAACACTGAAGCTTTCTTT.

On this clonotype itself: This may arise from a read error, as a much more abundant clone is one base away. This chain links TRBV10-3 with TRBJ1-3, with D possibly being TRBD1 (5 bases). The CDR3 is made up of 12 amino acids. CDR1 ENHRY and CDR2 SYGVKD come from the germline V gene. With 10 bases removed from V and 6 bases from J, the gap between germline ends came to 13 bases. CDR3 in DNA: TGTGCCAGCCGTGGGGGGATAAACACCATATATTTT. Protein: CASRGGINTIYF.

This clonotype has a count of ten or more. The chain joins TRBV29-1 to TRBJ2-3, with 8 bases fitting TRBD1. Germline CDR1 SQVTM, CDR2 ANQGSEA. This CDR3 spans 16 amino acids. The CDR3 coding sequence is TGCAGTGGGGGCAGGGGGCGTTTGCTTGCAACAGATACGCAGTATTTT. Residues: CSGGRGRLLATDTQYF.

This clonotype has a single count. The chain combines TRBV6-1 with TRBJ2-6, with TRBD2 identical over 8 bases. The V gene's germline CDR1 is MNHNS and CDR2 SASEGT. The J segment lost 0 bases and the V segment lost 7 bases, leaving 5 bases of the junction unmatched. This CDR3 contains 16 residues. The CDR3, as DNA: TGTGCCAGCACGGGGGGGTTTGCCTCTGGGGCCAACGTCCTGACTTTC. Protein product: CASTGGFASGANVLTF.

This chain connects TRBV3-1 to TRBJ2-5; 10 nucleotides line up with TRBD2. J was trimmed by 5 bases and V by 7 bases; bases with no gene match: 10. The CDR3 length is 15 residues. Germline values: CDR1 LGHDT, CDR2 YNNKEL (reference sequence). Here the CDR3 DNA reads TGTGCCAGCAACCAGAGCGGGGGGGCCTGGGAGACCCAGTACTTC. This gives the protein CASNQSGGAWETQYF.

The sample holds many counts of this clonotype. CDR3: CASSLGRYNQPQHF. The CDR3 DNA follows: TGTGCCAGCAGCTTGGGACGGTACAATCAGCCCCAGCATTTT. The chain joins TRBV5-6 to TRBJ1-5; D gene ambiguous. Germline V CDR1 and CDR2: SGHDT, YYEEEE. The CDR3 is made up of 14 amino acids. Trimming pared 0 bases from V and 3 bases from J, leaving 7 bases between.

Ten or more counts support this clonotype. The rearrangement joins TRBV29-1 to TRBJ1-1, with D maybe TRBD1 (5 bases). Germline loops: CDR1 SQVTM, CDR2 ANQGSEA. Deletions cut 6 bases from V and 0 bases from J, with 14 bases between. The CDR3 is 14 amino acids. CDR3 residues: CSVGRQDMNTEAFF. CDR3 sequence (DNA): TGCAGCGTAGGAAGGCAGGACATGAACACTGAAGCTTTCTTT.

The chain combines TRBV27 with TRBJ1-6; 9 bases agree with TRBD1. The V and J ends lost 2 bases and 10 bases, in that order; junction bases with no gene match: 6. Germline CDR1 and CDR2: MNHEY and SMNVEV (reference sequence). The CDR3 totals 15 residues. The CDR3 region has the DNA TGTGCCAGCAGTTTACGACAGGGGGGGTTCTCACCCCTCCACTTT. Its translation is CASSLRQGGFSPLHF.

A note on this clonotype: A much larger clonotype is one base distant, so this may be a read error. The genes are TRBV7-9 and TRBJ2-2; a possible D gene is TRBD1 (6 bases). Trimming left V 4 bases short and J 6 bases short, with 12 bases between. There are 14 residues in the CDR3. Per germline, CDR1 SEHNR and CDR2 FQNEAQ (reference sequence). This CDR3 reads CASSSQGLSGELFF. CDR3 nucleotide sequence: TGTGCCAGCAGCTCACAGGGTTTATCCGGGGAGCTGTTTTTT.

This clonotype has at least ten counts. The chain employs TRBV4-2 and TRBJ2-5; TRBD1 agrees at 7 bases. CDR1 and CDR2 from the germline V gene are LGHNA and YNFKEQ. CDR3 length equals 14 residues. V lost 1 base to trimming and J lost 9 bases; unmatched junction nucleotides: 8. Here the CDR3 DNA reads TGTGCCAGCAGCCAAGGGACAGGAGGACAGGCCCAGTACTTC. Translated, it gives CASSQGTGGQAQYF.

In its sample, this clonotype was seen many times. The rearrangement joins TRBV9 to TRBJ2-5; D is possibly TRBD1 (6 bases). CDR1 SGDLS and CDR2 YYNGEE come from the germline V gene. Trimming shortened V by 0 bases and J by 4 bases, and 10 bases separated the two germline ends. The CDR3 sequence is 14 residues long. CDR3 residues: CASSVGTAPETQYF. For the CDR3, the DNA is TGTGCCAGCAGCGTAGGGACAGCCCCAGAGACCCAGTACTTC. Combining the CDR3 with reference TRBV9 and TRBJ2-5 gives the whole variable domain DSGVTQTPKHLITATGQRVTLRCSPRSGDLSVYWYQQSLDQGLQFLIQYYNGEERAKGNILERFSAQQFPDLHSELNLSSLELGDSALYFCASSVGTAPETQYFGPGTRLLVL.

As regards this clonotype: This may stem from a read error, because a much larger clone lies one nucleotide away. This CDR3 fails to terminate in the conserved phenylalanine or tryptophan, so it likely reflects a read error. V is TRBV4-2 and J is TRBJ1-1; TRBD1 matches 8 bases. The germline V gene encodes CDR1 LGHNA and CDR2 YNFKEQ. This CDR3 spans 15 amino acids. The V gene end was trimmed by 2 bases and the J gene end by 3 bases; junction bases not matched to a gene: 5. The chain's CDR3 is CASSQSTGGDTEAFL. In nucleotides, the CDR3 is TGTGCCAGCAGCCAATCTACAGGGGGGGACACTGAAGCTTTCCTT.

Turning to this clonotype: A read error may be the cause here, since a much bigger clone is one base away. The conserved closing phenylalanine or tryptophan is absent in this CDR3, likely reflecting a read error. The V and J genes are TRBV7-6 and TRBJ2-1; 12 bases are shared with TRBD2. This CDR3 is built from 16 residues. Germline V CDR1 and CDR2: SGHVS, FNYEAQ. With V trimmed by 4 bases and J by 3 bases, 4 bases remained unmatched. The CDR3 loop reads CASSSGLAGYYNEQFL. CDR3 nucleotide sequence: TGTGCCAGCAGCTCTGGACTAGCGGGGTACTACAATGAGCAGTTCTTA.

In its sample, this clonotype was seen a few times. The chain uses TRBV6-5 and TRBJ1-5; a weak D match, TRBD1 (6 bases). The CDR3 has 15 amino acids. The V gene's germline CDR1 is MNHEY and CDR2 SVGAGI. Trimming stripped 0 bases from V and 4 bases from J, with 10 bases between. The CDR3 loop is CASSYSRTANQPQHF. The CDR3 nucleotides read TGTGCCAGCAGTTACTCGAGGACAGCTAATCAGCCCCAGCATTTT.

Turning to this clonotype: The conserved phenylalanine or tryptophan normally closing the CDR3 is absent here, so this likely arose from a read error. The chain recombines TRBV10-2 with TRBJ2-5; no clear D gene. The CDR3 has 15 amino acids. Trimming cost V 0 bases and J 2 bases, with 10 bases left between them. The germline gives CDR1 WSHSY, CDR2 SAAADI. DNA for the CDR3: TGCGCCAGCAGTGAGTCCCCCGACGGGCAAGAGACCCAGTACCTC. Amino acids: CASSESPDGQETQYL.

This clonotype was seen repeatedly, ten times or more. This chain uses TRBV6-1 with TRBJ2-7; D may match TRBD1 or TRBD2 (5 bases each). Germline V gene data show CDR1 as MNHNS and CDR2 as SASEGT. V was clipped by 1 base and J by 1 base, with 11 bases between them. This CDR3 is built from 15 residues. CDR3 loop: CASSEGDLRSYEQYV. Written as DNA, the CDR3 is TGTGCCAGCAGTGAAGGGGACCTGAGGTCCTACGAGCAGTACGTC.

This clonotype was detected ten times or more. The genes are TRBV2 and TRBJ2-2; D is uncertain. Germline loops: CDR1 SNHLY, CDR2 FYNNEI. V was shortened by 5 bases and J by 5 bases, with 3 bases between the two germline ends. This CDR3 comprises 11 residues. The CDR3 protein is CASSRTGELFF. For the CDR3, the DNA is TGTGCCAGCAGTAGGACCGGGGAGCTGTTTTTT. Full variable domain (missing parts from reference TRBV2 and TRBJ2-2): EPEVTQTPSHQVTQMGQEVILRCVPISNHLYFYWYRQILGQKVEFLVSFYNNEISEKSEIFDDQFSVERPDGSNFTLKIRSTKLEDSAMYFCASSRTGELFFGEGSRLTVL.

This clonotype was counted at least ten times. J is TRBJ1-1 and V is TRBV6-1; D remains unclear. In germline, CDR1 is MNHNS, CDR2 SASEGT. The V end lost 7 bases, the J end lost 2 bases, and 5 bases lay between the germline ends. The CDR3 is 11 residues long. CDR3 in DNA: TGTGCCAGCATCCGAAACACTGAAGCTTTCTTT. Protein sequence: CASIRNTEAFF.

V and J are TRBV11-2 and TRBJ1-6; D is ambiguous. Trimming shortened V by 5 bases and J by 3 bases, and 14 bases separated the two germline ends. The germline V gene has CDR1 SGHAT and CDR2 FQNNGV. This CDR3 comprises 16 residues. The CDR3 loop is CASSPGLTVYNSPLHF. CDR3 nucleotides: TGTGCCAGCAGCCCCGGCCTAACAGTCTATAATTCACCCCTCCACTTT.

This clonotype was observed many times. The V gene is TRBV20-1, the J gene TRBJ1-1, with D hard to call. CDR3 size: 13 residues. V was trimmed by 3 bases and J by 3 bases, leaving 11 bases between them. Germline assignment: CDR1 DFQATT and CDR2 SNEGSKA (reference sequence). CDR3 amino acids: CSARPQADTEAFF. In nucleotides, the CDR3 is TGCAGTGCTAGGCCCCAGGCGGACACTGAAGCTTTCTTT.

The chain uses TRBV20-1 and TRBJ1-2, with TRBD1 identical over 7 bases. The CDR3 length is 13 residues. CDR1 is DFQATT and CDR2 is SNEGSKA in the germline V gene (reference sequence). The junction had 7 bases not matched to a gene; V was cut back by 2 bases and J by 7 bases. Here the CDR3 DNA reads TGCAGTGCTAGACGTACAGGGGCGAGTGGCTACACCTTC. Translating it yields CSARRTGASGYTF.